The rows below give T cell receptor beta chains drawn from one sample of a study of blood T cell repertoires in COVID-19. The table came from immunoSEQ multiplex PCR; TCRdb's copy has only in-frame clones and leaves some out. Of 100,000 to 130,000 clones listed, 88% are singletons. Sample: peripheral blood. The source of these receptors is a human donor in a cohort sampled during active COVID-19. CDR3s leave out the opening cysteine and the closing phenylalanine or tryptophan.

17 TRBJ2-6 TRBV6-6 ASSPLGGAAGFGANVLT
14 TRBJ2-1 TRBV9 ASSVNRDRVENEQF
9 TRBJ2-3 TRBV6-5 ASSPGDTQY
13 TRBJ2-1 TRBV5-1 ASSLGYGGVDEQF
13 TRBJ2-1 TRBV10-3 AISAGPQTYNEQF
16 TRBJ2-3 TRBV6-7 ASSYSPLLAPTTDTQY
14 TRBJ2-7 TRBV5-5 ASSLAASGRWYEQY
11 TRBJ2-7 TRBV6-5 ASRTWTGNEQY
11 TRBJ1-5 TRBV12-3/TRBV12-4 ASRGVSNQPQH
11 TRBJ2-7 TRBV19 ASSYGGVTEQY
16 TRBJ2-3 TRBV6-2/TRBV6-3 ASSYVLGLAEATDTQY
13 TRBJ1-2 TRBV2 ASIQNQWQGGGYT
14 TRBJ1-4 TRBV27 ASSLSRRPTNEKLF
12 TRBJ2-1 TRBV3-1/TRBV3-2 ASSVTGPYNEQF
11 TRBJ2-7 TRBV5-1 ASTSENSYEQY
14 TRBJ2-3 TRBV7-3 ASSFRTDFSTDTQY
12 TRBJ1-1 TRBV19 ASTAAGLTIEAF
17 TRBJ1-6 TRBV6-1 ASSGPGQGSPLTNSPLH
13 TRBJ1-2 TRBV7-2 ASSSRQGKKDGYT
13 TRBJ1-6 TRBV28 ASSTGGQPHSPLH
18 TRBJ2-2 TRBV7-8 ASSLETSGSLFSNTGELF
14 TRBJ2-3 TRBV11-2 ASSPRTSGRQDTQY
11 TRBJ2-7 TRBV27 ASSLYPGREQY
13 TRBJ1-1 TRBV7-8 ASSPWTGKNTEAF
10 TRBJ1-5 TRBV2 ASSEAGQPQH
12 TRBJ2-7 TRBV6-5 ASTLNRGAYEQY
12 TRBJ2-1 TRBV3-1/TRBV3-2 ASSQVNSYNEQF
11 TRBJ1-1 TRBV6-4 ASSLGQNTEAF
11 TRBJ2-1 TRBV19 ASSILSGNEQF
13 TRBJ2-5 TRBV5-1 ASSLEGHRGETQY
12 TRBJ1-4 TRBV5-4 ASSFGGDNEKLF
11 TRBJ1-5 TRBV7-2 ASSTPPLKPQH
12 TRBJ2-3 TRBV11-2 ASSLVLAKDTQY
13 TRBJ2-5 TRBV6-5 ASSSLAGVQETQY
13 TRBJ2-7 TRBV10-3 AISYGTGGAYEQY
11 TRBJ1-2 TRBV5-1 ASSLRTDYGYT
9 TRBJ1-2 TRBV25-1 ATRGFYGYT
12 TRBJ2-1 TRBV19 ASSTGLGYNEQF
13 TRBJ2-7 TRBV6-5 ASSYAADRGYEQY
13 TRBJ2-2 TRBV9 ASSPNGRGTGELF
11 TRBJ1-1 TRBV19 ASSDRDNTEAF
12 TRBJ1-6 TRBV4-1 ASAVGGENSPLH
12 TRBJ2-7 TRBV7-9 ASSSPEGPYEQY
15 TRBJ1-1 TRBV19 ASSTNRGFVPDTEAF
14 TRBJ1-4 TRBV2 ASSPGTGEWNEKLF
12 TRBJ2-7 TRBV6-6 ASSYLPADYEQY
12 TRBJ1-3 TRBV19 ASSISGAGNTIY
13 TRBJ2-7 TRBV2 ASRRGLADSYEQY
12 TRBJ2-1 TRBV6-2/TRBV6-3 ASSYRHVNNEQF
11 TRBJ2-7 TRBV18 ASSPGTPYEQY
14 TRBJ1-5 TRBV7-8 ASSLERGDRHQPQH
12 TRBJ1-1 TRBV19 ASSPGTGGTEAF
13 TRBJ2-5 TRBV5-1 ASSAGVAGAETQY
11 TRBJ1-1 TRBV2 ATAGTGLRQAF
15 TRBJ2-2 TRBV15 ATSRDRTGVETGELF
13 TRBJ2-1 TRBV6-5 ASSYSQGPINEQF
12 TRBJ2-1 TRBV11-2 ASSLGRGYNEQF
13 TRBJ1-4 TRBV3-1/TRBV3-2 ASSQGTGAWEKLF
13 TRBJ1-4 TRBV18 ASSPPSGQEGGLF